Sequencing of this TCR beta chain was carried out in a study of CD8 T cells in ankylosing spondylitis. At least ten counts were recorded for this clonotype. Its antigen is undetermined. Study conclusions and caveats: Made up of 7 to 9 highly homologous variants, a TCR beta motif appeared characteristic of ankylosing spondylitis blood.

The authors made TCR beta libraries by quantitative 5'-RACE with molecular barcodes. One entry per CDR3 protein results from TCRdb running MiXCR on the 5' RACE reads. Of 39,000 or so distinct CDR3 sequences in the sample, approximately 10% were seen once. The V gene end was trimmed by 1 base and the J gene end by 2 bases; junction bases not matched to a gene: 3. CDR3 length: 16 amino acids. Germline V CDR1 and CDR2: LGHNA, YNFKEQ. The receptor's source is a male donor with ankylosing spondylitis or in good health (not recorded which). The chain employs TRBV4-2 and TRBJ2-5; 11 positions match TRBD2. Material: blood, either unsorted or a sorted T cell fraction (not recorded which). The CDR3 DNA is TGTGCCAGCAGCCAAGCCCGGACTAGCGGGCAAGAGACCCAGTACTTC. Translating it yields CASSQARTSGQETQYF.